A selection of T cell receptor beta chains follows, all from one sample in a study of blood T cell repertoires in COVID-19. Generated by immunoSEQ multiplex PCR, the TCRdb table keeps only in-frame clones and is missing some. The sample holds 450,000 to 500,000 clones; 70% to 90% are singletons and the top ten take 8% to 9.5%. The specimen sequenced was PBMCs or T cells enriched from blood (not recorded which). These receptors all stem from a woman aged 60-75 years who had recovered from COVID-19. CDR3s include the opening cysteine and the closing phenylalanine or tryptophan. A D gene is named only where the DNA matches it firmly. Size is stated for part of the rows, as once, few or many counts, or as a class when the clone is expanded.

v_gene: TRBV7-6; d_gene: .; abundance: .; j_gene: TRBJ1-6; CDR3aa: CASSLWEHSYNSPLHF; CDR3nt: TGTGCCAGCAGCTTATGGGAGCACTCCTATAATTCACCCCTCCACTTT
v_gene: TRBV6-5; d_gene: .; abundance: .; j_gene: TRBJ1-6; CDR3aa: CASQAAGNNSPLHF; CDR3nt: TGTGCCAGCCAAGCAGCAGGCAATAATTCACCCCTCCACTTT
v_gene: TRBV7-8; d_gene: .; abundance: .; j_gene: TRBJ2-5; CDR3aa: CASRWRETQYF; CDR3nt: TGTGCCAGCAGATGGAGGGAGACCCAGTACTTC
v_gene: TRBV2; d_gene: .; abundance: .; j_gene: TRBJ1-4; CDR3aa: CASSGAQMSKLFF; CDR3nt: TGTGCCAGCAGTGGGGCTCAGATGTCAAAACTGTTTTTT
v_gene: TRBV19; d_gene: .; abundance: .; j_gene: TRBJ1-2; CDR3aa: CASRETGQPLRGYTF; CDR3nt: TGTGCCAGTAGGGAGACAGGCCAACCCCTCCGGGGCTACACCTTC
v_gene: TRBV4-1; d_gene: TRBD1; abundance: .; j_gene: TRBJ2-2; CDR3aa: CASSSWWTGGEGAGELFF; CDR3nt: TGCGCCAGCAGCTCCTGGTGGACAGGGGGTGAGGGAGCCGGGGAGCTGTTTTTT
v_gene: TRBV3-1/TRBV3-2; d_gene: .; abundance: .; j_gene: TRBJ1-2; CDR3aa: CASSQKGGDYGYTF; CDR3nt: TGTGCCAGCAGCCAAAAAGGGGGAGACTATGGCTACACCTTC
v_gene: TRBV19; d_gene: TRBD1; abundance: .; j_gene: TRBJ1-3; CDR3aa: CASSIQGAGNTIYF; CDR3nt: TGTGCCAGTAGTATACAGGGGGCTGGAAACACCATATATTTT
v_gene: TRBV7-2; d_gene: TRBD2; abundance: .; j_gene: TRBJ2-1; CDR3aa: CASSSGLAGFYEQFF; CDR3nt: TGTGCCAGCAGCTCCGGACTAGCGGGGTTTTATGAGCAGTTCTTC
v_gene: TRBV19; d_gene: .; abundance: .; j_gene: TRBJ1-2; CDR3aa: CASSNGQTDGYTF; CDR3nt: TGTGCCAGTAGTAATGGACAGACTGATGGCTACACCTTC
v_gene: TRBV24-1; d_gene: .; abundance: few; j_gene: TRBJ2-2; CDR3aa: CATSDRVYTGELFF; CDR3nt: TGTGCCACCAGTGACAGGGTGTACACCGGGGAGCTGTTTTTT
v_gene: TRBV9; d_gene: .; abundance: few; j_gene: TRBJ2-7; CDR3aa: CASSPGPGGYEQYF; CDR3nt: TGTGCCAGCAGCCCGGGTCCTGGTGGGTACGAGCAGTACTTC
v_gene: TRBV6-1; d_gene: TRBD1; abundance: few; j_gene: TRBJ1-5; CDR3aa: CASSDRGSNQPQHF; CDR3nt: TGTGCCAGCAGTGACAGGGGGAGCAATCAGCCCCAGCATTTT
v_gene: TRBV19; d_gene: .; abundance: .; j_gene: TRBJ2-1; CDR3aa: CASQGTLYNEQFF; CDR3nt: TGTGCCAGTCAGGGAACCCTTTACAATGAGCAGTTCTTC
v_gene: TRBV20-1; d_gene: .; abundance: .; j_gene: TRBJ1-1; CDR3aa: CSASSVAGRTEAFF; CDR3nt: TGCAGTGCTAGTAGCGTAGCCGGGAGGACTGAAGCTTTCTTT
v_gene: TRBV14; d_gene: TRBD2; abundance: .; j_gene: TRBJ2-1; CDR3aa: CASSQRRTSGAAFLSSSYNEQFF; CDR3nt: TGTGCCAGCAGTCAACGCAGGACTAGCGGAGCCGCCTTTCTCTCGAGCTCCTACAATGAGCAGTTCTTC
v_gene: TRBV5-4; d_gene: .; abundance: .; j_gene: TRBJ2-6; CDR3aa: CASSIYRVAGANVLTF; CDR3nt: TGTGCCAGCAGCATCTACAGGGTAGCTGGGGCCAACGTCCTGACTTTC
v_gene: TRBV9; d_gene: .; abundance: .; j_gene: TRBJ1-1; CDR3aa: CASSGPGGVGTEAFF; CDR3nt: TGTGCCAGCAGCGGACCGGGCGGGGTAGGGACTGAAGCTTTCTTT
v_gene: TRBV9; d_gene: .; abundance: .; j_gene: TRBJ1-1; CDR3aa: CASSKQGMNTEAFF; CDR3nt: TGTGCCAGCAGCAAACAGGGAATGAACACTGAAGCTTTCTTT
v_gene: TRBV3-1/TRBV3-2; d_gene: .; abundance: once; j_gene: TRBJ1-1; CDR3aa: CASSPGYSLNTEAFF; CDR3nt: TGTGCCAGCAGCCCTGGTTACAGTTTGAACACTGAAGCTTTCTTT
v_gene: TRBV10-3; d_gene: .; abundance: .; j_gene: TRBJ1-1; CDR3aa: CAISGGQGRGNTEAFF; CDR3nt: TGTGCCATCAGTGGAGGACAAGGACGCGGGAACACTGAAGCTTTCTTT
v_gene: TRBV19; d_gene: .; abundance: .; j_gene: TRBJ1-5; CDR3aa: CASSIRSGGNQPQHF; CDR3nt: TGTGCCAGTAGTATACGTAGCGGGGGTAATCAGCCCCAGCATTTT
v_gene: TRBV2; d_gene: .; abundance: .; j_gene: TRBJ1-4; CDR3aa: CASSGHTELLNEKLFF; CDR3nt: TGTGCCAGCAGTGGCCACACAGAGCTTTTAAATGAAAAACTGTTTTTT
v_gene: TRBV7-8; d_gene: .; abundance: .; j_gene: TRBJ1-3; CDR3aa: CASSLQGGGNTIYF; CDR3nt: TGTGCCAGCAGCTTACAGGGAGGGGGAAACACCATATATTTT
v_gene: TRBV5-4; d_gene: .; abundance: .; j_gene: TRBJ1-2; CDR3aa: CASSFAGAYGYTF; CDR3nt: TGTGCCAGCAGCTTTGCAGGGGCGTATGGCTACACCTTC
v_gene: TRBV6-1; d_gene: TRBD1; abundance: .; j_gene: TRBJ1-1; CDR3aa: CASSEERGRDTEAFF; CDR3nt: TGTGCCAGCAGTGAAGAGAGGGGGCGGGACACTGAAGCTTTCTTT
v_gene: TRBV27; d_gene: TRBD1; abundance: .; j_gene: TRBJ1-5; CDR3aa: CASSLGTGGLQPQHF; CDR3nt: TGTGCCAGCAGCCTCGGGACAGGGGGTTTGCAGCCCCAGCATTTT
v_gene: TRBV11-2; d_gene: TRBD1; abundance: .; j_gene: TRBJ1-4; CDR3aa: CASSRGQTATNEKLFF; CDR3nt: TGTGCCAGCAGCCGGGGACAGACTGCAACTAATGAAAAACTGTTTTTT
v_gene: TRBV18; d_gene: TRBD1; abundance: .; j_gene: TRBJ1-1; CDR3aa: CATTGAAGNRGAFF; CDR3nt: TGTGCCACCACTGGGGCAGCCGGGAACAGGGGGGCTTTCTTT
v_gene: TRBV7-9; d_gene: .; abundance: .; j_gene: TRBJ1-2; CDR3aa: CASSLGTGVGGYTF; CDR3nt: TGTGCCAGCAGCTTAGGAACGGGGGTTGGTGGCTACACCTTC
v_gene: TRBV20-1; d_gene: .; abundance: .; j_gene: TRBJ2-5; CDR3aa: CSARWGGTQYF; CDR3nt: TGCAGTGCTAGGTGGGGAGGGACCCAGTACTTC
v_gene: TRBV27; d_gene: .; abundance: .; j_gene: TRBJ2-1; CDR3aa: CASVPGLPSYNEQFF; CDR3nt: TGTGCCAGCGTTCCAGGACTCCCCTCCTACAATGAGCAGTTCTTC
v_gene: TRBV28; d_gene: .; abundance: .; j_gene: TRBJ2-2; CDR3aa: CASSFPGAVRSGELFF; CDR3nt: TGTGCCAGCAGTTTTCCTGGGGCTGTTAGGTCCGGGGAGCTGTTTTTT
v_gene: TRBV13; d_gene: TRBD1; abundance: medium-sized; j_gene: TRBJ2-2; CDR3aa: CASSSGTGDTGELFF; CDR3nt: TGTGCCAGCAGTTCCGGGACAGGGGACACCGGGGAGCTGTTTTTT
v_gene: TRBV19; d_gene: .; abundance: .; j_gene: TRBJ1-2; CDR3aa: CASSIKRDSPYGYTF; CDR3nt: TGTGCCAGTAGTATAAAGAGGGATTCTCCCTATGGCTACACCTTC
v_gene: TRBV20-1; d_gene: TRBD1; abundance: .; j_gene: TRBJ2-7; CDR3aa: CSASSPAGQGNYEQYF; CDR3nt: TGCAGTGCTAGTAGTCCCGCGGGACAGGGCAACTACGAGCAGTACTTC
v_gene: TRBV2; d_gene: .; abundance: .; j_gene: TRBJ2-1; CDR3aa: CASKGRRDEQFF; CDR3nt: TGTGCCAGCAAAGGAAGGAGGGATGAGCAGTTCTTC
v_gene: TRBV28; d_gene: TRBD1; abundance: .; j_gene: TRBJ2-2; CDR3aa: CASSLSGTGRTGELFF; CDR3nt: TGTGCCAGCAGTTTATCCGGGACAGGGAGGACCGGGGAGCTGTTTTTT
v_gene: TRBV19; d_gene: TRBD1; abundance: .; j_gene: TRBJ1-1; CDR3aa: CASSIATQGTGPTEAFF; CDR3nt: TGTGCCAGTAGTATAGCAACCCAAGGGACAGGGCCCACTGAAGCTTTCTTT
v_gene: TRBV9; d_gene: TRBD1; abundance: .; j_gene: TRBJ2-1; CDR3aa: CASSSRGTEQFF; CDR3nt: TGTGCCAGCAGTTCCAGGGGGACTGAGCAGTTCTTC
v_gene: TRBV5-1; d_gene: .; abundance: once; j_gene: TRBJ2-1; CDR3aa: CASSRAWASSYNEQFF; CDR3nt: TGCGCCAGCAGCCGAGCTTGGGCGAGCTCCTACAATGAGCAGTTCTTC
v_gene: TRBV10-1; d_gene: .; abundance: .; j_gene: TRBJ2-6; CDR3aa: CASSEGGAGANVLTF; CDR3nt: TGCGCCAGCAGTGAGGGGGGCGCTGGGGCCAACGTCCTGACTTTC
v_gene: TRBV5-1; d_gene: TRBD1; abundance: .; j_gene: TRBJ2-3; CDR3aa: CASSLTTGTVYTQYF; CDR3nt: TGCGCCAGCAGCTTGACGACAGGGACAGTATATACGCAGTATTTT
v_gene: TRBV24-1; d_gene: TRBD1; abundance: few; j_gene: TRBJ1-6; CDR3aa: CATSERQGPNSPLHF; CDR3nt: TGTGCCACCAGTGAGCGACAGGGTCCTAATTCACCCCTCCACTTT
v_gene: TRBV5-1; d_gene: .; abundance: .; j_gene: TRBJ1-2; CDR3aa: CASSLPDSIYGYTF; CDR3nt: TGCGCCAGCAGCTTGCCCGACAGCATCTATGGCTACACCTTC
v_gene: TRBV3-1/TRBV3-2; d_gene: .; abundance: few; j_gene: TRBJ1-1; CDR3aa: CASSQGTVEAFF; CDR3nt: TGTGCCAGCAGCCAAGGGACAGTTGAAGCTTTCTTT
v_gene: TRBV7-2; d_gene: .; abundance: .; j_gene: TRBJ1-3; CDR3aa: CASSLYVSSGNTIYF; CDR3nt: TGTGCCAGCAGCTTATATGTCAGCTCTGGAAACACCATATATTTT
v_gene: TRBV19; d_gene: .; abundance: .; j_gene: TRBJ1-3; CDR3aa: CASSIGPSPGNTIYF; CDR3nt: TGTGCCAGTAGTATAGGGCCATCGCCTGGAAACACCATATATTTT
v_gene: TRBV2; d_gene: TRBD1; abundance: .; j_gene: TRBJ2-5; CDR3aa: CASSRDRQETQYF; CDR3nt: TGTGCCAGCAGCAGGGACAGACAAGAGACCCAGTACTTC
v_gene: TRBV30; d_gene: TRBD1; abundance: .; j_gene: TRBJ1-1; CDR3aa: CAWSSGQGNTEAFF; CDR3nt: TGTGCCTGGAGTTCCGGACAGGGGAACACTGAAGCTTTCTTT
v_gene: TRBV19; d_gene: .; abundance: few; j_gene: TRBJ1-1; CDR3aa: CASSIGGRMNTEAFF; CDR3nt: TGTGCCAGTAGTATCGGGGGGCGGATGAACACTGAAGCTTTCTTT
v_gene: TRBV9; d_gene: .; abundance: .; j_gene: TRBJ1-6; CDR3aa: CASSVTGYNSPLHF; CDR3nt: TGTGCCAGCAGCGTAACAGGCTATAATTCACCCCTCCACTTT
v_gene: TRBV5-6; d_gene: .; abundance: .; j_gene: TRBJ1-4; CDR3aa: CASSLYQEVQKLFF; CDR3nt: TGTGCCAGCAGCTTGTACCAGGAGGTACAAAAACTGTTTTTT
v_gene: TRBV10-3; d_gene: .; abundance: .; j_gene: TRBJ2-5; CDR3aa: CAISALRLVQETQYF; CDR3nt: TGTGCCATCAGTGCCCTCCGACTTGTTCAAGAGACCCAGTACTTC
v_gene: TRBV19; d_gene: .; abundance: .; j_gene: TRBJ1-1; CDR3aa: CASSKGGGMNTEAFF; CDR3nt: TGTGCCAGTAGTAAGGGGGGAGGGATGAACACTGAAGCTTTCTTT
v_gene: TRBV21-1; d_gene: .; abundance: .; j_gene: TRBJ1-3; CDR3aa: CASSKEWGGRGNTIYF; CDR3nt: TGTGCCAGCAGCAAAGAATGGGGGGGGCGCGGAAACACCATATATTTT
v_gene: TRBV14; d_gene: .; abundance: .; j_gene: TRBJ2-1; CDR3aa: CASSPSGGFYNEQFF; CDR3nt: TGTGCCAGCAGCCCCTCCGGAGGATTTTACAATGAGCAGTTCTTC